A single sample gave rise to the 4 T cell receptor beta chains below, sequenced in a study of CD8 T cells in Susac syndrome. RNA, at roughly 0.5 to 1 ug, was reverse transcribed with random hexamers. A single record per CDR3 protein comes from TCRdb applying MiXCR to the immunoSEQ multiplex PCR reads. The sample has approximately 200,000 distinct CDR3 sequences; more than 85% are singletons. The sample was CD8+ T cells from PBMCs. These receptors originate from a human donor with multiple sclerosis.

This clonotype was detected only once. This chain connects TRBV25-1 to TRBJ2-5, with D possibly being TRBD1 (5 bases). The CDR3 is made up of 13 amino acids. V gave up 4 bases and J gave up 5 bases, with 11 bases separating them. Germline assignment: CDR1 MGHDK and CDR2 SYGVNS. The CDR3 region is CASSAQGRETQYF. CDR3 DNA: TGTGCCAGCAGTGCGCAGGGAAGGGAGACCCAGTACTTC.

This clonotype has only a few counts. The chain links TRBV5-4 to TRBJ2-2, with D maybe TRBD1 (6 bases). V was shortened by 5 bases and J by 5 bases, with 16 bases between the two germline ends. Germline values: CDR1 SGHNT, CDR2 YYREEE (reference sequence). The CDR3 has 15 amino acids. The CDR3 DNA is TGTGCCAGCAGAAAGGGGGAGCTCGGGACCGGGGAGCTGTTTTTT. Translating gives CASRKGELGTGELFF.

The chain employs TRBV9 and TRBJ1-1; 8 positions match TRBD1. J gave up 3 bases and V 3 bases, and 10 bases lay outside the gene matches. Germline V gene lookup returns CDR1 SGDLS and CDR2 YYNGEE. This CDR3 is 16 amino acids long. This CDR3 is CASSASGGAGYTEAFF. CDR3 DNA sequence: TGTGCCAGCAGCGCATCAGGGGGCGCGGGATACACTGAAGCTTTCTTT.

Here the CDR3 reads CASSRVGETQYF. CDR3 DNA: TGTGCCAGCAGCAGGGTTGGGGAGACCCAGTACTTC. This chain joins TRBV28 and TRBJ2-5; maybe TRBD1 (5 bases). CDR1 and CDR2 (germline): MDHEN, SYDVKM. The V gene lost 6 bases and the J gene lost 5 bases, with 10 bases spanning the gap. This CDR3 has 12 residues. Together with reference TRBV28 and TRBJ2-5, the CDR3 gives the full variable domain: DVKVTQSSRYLVKRTGEKVFLECVQDMDHENMFWYRQDPGLGLRLIYFSYDVKMKEKGDIPEGYSVSREKKERFSLILESASTNQTSMYLCASSRVGETQYFGPGTRLLVL.